The rows below give T cell receptor beta chains drawn from one sample of a study of blood T cell repertoires in COVID-19. Sequencing was performed with immunoSEQ multiplex PCR; in TCRdb, only in-frame clones are kept and a portion is missing. The sample holds approximately 300,000 clones; about 85% are singletons and the top ten take approximately 5%. What was sequenced was PBMCs or T cells enriched from blood (not recorded which). The receptors here all came from a woman in her twenties or thirties who had recovered from COVID-19. The CDR3 runs from the conserved cysteine through the conserved F or W. The order of the fields is V gene, CDR3 protein.

V gene: TRBV4-1
CDR3 protein: CASSPLDLIAIGTDTQYF

V gene: TRBV18
CDR3 protein: CASSPMAGRLTEAFF

V gene: TRBV30
CDR3 protein: CAGTGGNYGYTF

V gene: TRBV30
CDR3 protein: CAWTYAGNTEAFF

V gene: TRBV19
CDR3 protein: CASTEDREDTQYF

V gene: TRBV30
CDR3 protein: CAWSVPGFYGYTF

V gene: TRBV5-1
CDR3 protein: CASSLGQGDGAFF

V gene: TRBV5-5
CDR3 protein: CASSPGQGNEKLFF

V gene: TRBV5-1
CDR3 protein: CASSGNRGGTGELFF

V gene: TRBV6-6
CDR3 protein: CASNLGQLNEKLFF

V gene: TRBV6-5
CDR3 protein: CASSYSDRVEQYF

V gene: TRBV15
CDR3 protein: CATSRDAPPTDGYTF

V gene: TRBV30
CDR3 protein: CAWSNRGITEAFF

V gene: TRBV30
CDR3 protein: CAWRRSGQRNTEAFF

V gene: TRBV5-1
CDR3 protein: CASSLAVLAGFAEAFF

V gene: TRBV6-6
CDR3 protein: CASSYPRPETYGYTF

V gene: TRBV30
CDR3 protein: CAWSRTGAGNTIYF

V gene: TRBV19
CDR3 protein: CASSSRGYGYTF

V gene: TRBV7-2
CDR3 protein: CASSLGQGWLTDTQYF

V gene: TRBV9
CDR3 protein: CASSVVSGISTGELFF

V gene: TRBV14
CDR3 protein: CASSAPGQPEAFF

V gene: TRBV7-9
CDR3 protein: CASTRLQGNYGYTF

V gene: TRBV21-1
CDR3 protein: CASSNRDRVSEQYF

V gene: TRBV24-1
CDR3 protein: CATSDNRFGYEQYF

V gene: TRBV6-2/TRBV6-3
CDR3 protein: CASSYSAVVLSSNYGYTF

V gene: TRBV5-1
CDR3 protein: CASNPRQGAGYGYTF

V gene: TRBV6-6
CDR3 protein: CASSKNTGDRGSPLHF

V gene: TRBV2
CDR3 protein: CASSVEGGSYEQYF

V gene: TRBV18
CDR3 protein: CASSNMGGEQFF

V gene: TRBV6-6
CDR3 protein: CASSYSLDPRGETQYF

V gene: TRBV15
CDR3 protein: CATSREHRQPQHF

V gene: TRBV3-1/TRBV3-2
CDR3 protein: CASSQSTYGYTF

V gene: TRBV19
CDR3 protein: CASSSGSLPKENIQYF

V gene: TRBV9
CDR3 protein: CASSVGSGSSGGYTF

V gene: TRBV19
CDR3 protein: CASSITGKGTEAFF

V gene: TRBV27
CDR3 protein: CASSRPGTGGSLYGYTF

V gene: TRBV2
CDR3 protein: CASSPDRDLRRSPLHF

V gene: TRBV15
CDR3 protein: CATSLTTPNTEAFF

V gene: TRBV9
CDR3 protein: CASSGQRGSGEQFF

V gene: TRBV30
CDR3 protein: CAWRRTGGTGELFF

V gene: TRBV5-1
CDR3 protein: CASSSAGAVDTQYF

V gene: TRBV6-5
CDR3 protein: CASSSYRGESPLHF

V gene: TRBV9
CDR3 protein: CASSAGTVSYEQYF

V gene: TRBV19
CDR3 protein: CASSILSGNTIYF

V gene: TRBV28
CDR3 protein: CASSSGGSYGYTF